The 27 T cell receptor beta chains given below trace back to one sample, sequenced in a study of T cell changes during pregnancy in multiple sclerosis. Data came from immunoSEQ multiplex PCR; TCRdb stores just in-frame clones and leaves some out. In the table there are approximately 70,000 clones, about 90% of which are singletons. The sequenced sample was peripheral blood, obtained in the second trimester of pregnancy. These receptors were obtained from a female donor in good health, enrolled as a control in a pregnancy study.

The gene calls are TRBV7-7 and TRBJ2-3; TRBD1 is a possible D gene (6 bases). The CDR3 consists of 14 residues. CDR1 SSHAT and CDR2 FNYEAQ come from the germline V gene (reference sequence). Deletions cut 1 base from V and 6 bases from J, with 11 bases between. The CDR3 loop is CASSLGGGGDTQYF. The CDR3 DNA follows: TGTGCCAGCAGCTTAGGAGGGGGTGGCGATACGCAGTATTTT.

The chain has TRBV9 and TRBJ2-5, with 8 bases aligning to TRBD2. Germline values: CDR1 SGDLS, CDR2 YYNGEE. This CDR3 has 16 residues. The V segment lost 6 bases and the J segment 0 bases; nucleotides outside the gene matches: 10. The CDR3 DNA follows: TGTGCCAGCAACGACGGGAGGGCCCCGTACCAAGAGACCCAGTACTTC. Its translation: CASNDGRAPYQETQYF.

The chain joins TRBV10-2 to TRBJ2-7; 8 bases align to TRBD2. The ends lost 4 bases at V and 5 bases at J; junction bases unmatched: 16. The germline V gene encodes CDR1 WSHSY and CDR2 SAAADI. This CDR3 has 17 residues. CDR3 DNA sequence: TGCGCCAGCAGTGGGTCTCTCCTACTAGCGGAGCCGGACGAGCAGTACTTC. It yields the protein CASSGSLLLAEPDEQYF.

The V and J genes are TRBV28 and TRBJ2-1, with D hard to call. Trimming took 7 bases from V and 0 from J, leaving 16 bases between them. Germline-derived CDR1 and CDR2 are MDHEN and SYDVKM. This CDR3 spans 16 amino acids. CDR3 loop: CASTTIPRSSYNEQFF. CDR3 coding DNA: TGTGCCAGCACCACTATTCCGAGGAGCTCCTACAATGAGCAGTTCTTC.

The V gene is TRBV28, the J gene TRBJ1-5; weak D call: TRBD1 (6 bases). Germline V lookup: CDR1 MDHEN, CDR2 SYDVKM. Deletions cut 8 bases from V and 9 bases from J, with 23 bases between. This CDR3 spans 15 amino acids. CDR3 loop: CASAAVDSSLRPQHF. The CDR3 coding sequence is TGTGCCAGCGCCGCAGTGGACAGCTCCCTTAGGCCCCAGCATTTT.

This clone was observed a handful of times. The V and J genes are TRBV9 and TRBJ1-4; a possible D gene is TRBD1 (5 bases). The V gene lost 2 bases and the J gene lost 5 bases, with 13 bases spanning the gap. The germline CDR1 and CDR2 sequences are SGDLS and YYNGEE. This CDR3 is 15 amino acids long. CDR3: CASSVREGRNEKLFF. The CDR3 nucleotides read TGTGCCAGCAGCGTTAGGGAGGGGAGAAATGAAAAACTGTTTTTT.

J is TRBJ2-5 and V is TRBV9; D not resolved. The CDR3 extends over 15 amino acids. The V end was cut by 5 bases, the J end by 2 bases, with 16 bases between. In germline, CDR1 is SGDLS, CDR2 YYNGEE. In DNA form, the CDR3 reads TGTGCCAGCAGTCTTTTAAACACCCCACAAGAGACCCAGTACTTC. Encoded protein: CASSLLNTPQETQYF.

This clone occurred once. This chain uses TRBV7-8 with TRBJ2-3; 7 bases fit TRBD1. V trimming: 2 bases; J trimming: 0 bases; junction bases outside the gene matches: 8. CDR3 length: 17 residues. The germline CDR1 and CDR2 sequences are SGHVS and FQNEAQ. CDR3 nucleotides: TGTGCCAGCAGCTTACCTACGACAGGGTCTAGCACAGATACGCAGTATTTT. Protein product: CASSLPTTGSSTDTQYF.

This sequence joins TRBV28 and TRBJ1-6; 9 nucleotides match TRBD1. The ends lost 5 bases at V and 10 bases at J; junction bases unmatched: 9. This CDR3 is built from 15 residues. The germline gives CDR1 MDHEN, CDR2 SYDVKM. CDR3 amino acids: CASSTPGQGYSPLHF. As DNA, the CDR3 is TGTGCCAGCAGTACCCCGGGACAGGGTTACTCACCCCTCCACTTT.

The chain has TRBV27 and TRBJ2-2, with TRBD2 identical over 7 bases. CDR1 and CDR2 from the germline V gene are MNHEY and SMNVEV (reference sequence). After removal of 5 bases from V and 4 bases from J, the junction contained 10 bases not matched to a gene. This CDR3 spans 16 amino acids. The CDR3 nucleotides read TGTGCCAGCAGTCCCAGTGGGGGGGAGCTCACCGGGGAGCTGTTTTTT. It codes for CASSPSGGELTGELFF.

This chain connects TRBV27 to TRBJ1-4; 7 nucleotides agree with TRBD1. J lost 4 bases, V lost 3 bases, and 5 bases had no gene match. Germline assignment: CDR1 MNHEY and CDR2 SMNVEV (reference sequence). CDR3 length: 15 residues. For the CDR3, the DNA is TGTGCCAGCAGTTTTAGAGGACAGGTTAATGAAAAACTGTTTTTT. Its protein is CASSFRGQVNEKLFF.

The CDR3 DNA follows: TGTGCCAGCATACTAGCGGCTAACACCGGGGAGCTGTTTTTT. This encodes CASILAANTGELFF. The genes are TRBV6-1 and TRBJ2-2, with TRBD2 matching over 8 bases. Germline trimming cut 7 bases from V and 2 bases from J; bases unmatched to any gene: 3. The V gene's germline CDR1 is MNHNS and CDR2 SASEGT. The CDR3 totals 14 residues.

The chain has TRBV27 and TRBJ2-2, with 7 bases fitting TRBD2. After removal of 1 base from V and 0 bases from J, the junction contained 2 bases not matched to a gene. The germline gives CDR1 MNHEY, CDR2 SMNVEV (reference sequence). The CDR3 has 16 amino acids. The CDR3 spells CASSLFSGTNTGELFF. CDR3 in DNA: TGTGCCAGCAGTTTATTCAGCGGGACGAACACCGGGGAGCTGTTTTTT.

The chain carries TRBV7-2 and TRBJ2-7; 8 bases align to TRBD2. The CDR3 has 14 amino acids. The V segment lost 2 bases and the J segment 2 bases; nucleotides outside the gene matches: 2. Germline V CDR1 and CDR2: SGHTA, FQGNSA. CDR3 region: CASSLMGLAYEQYF. CDR3 nucleotides: TGTGCCAGCAGCTTAATGGGACTAGCCTACGAGCAGTACTTC.

This chain connects TRBV5-8 to TRBJ2-7, with TRBD1 matching 7 bases. The CDR3 is made up of 13 amino acids. The trim removed 6 bases at V and 1 base at J, leaving 4 bases unmatched. Per germline, CDR1 SGHTS and CDR2 YDEGEE. The CDR3 DNA reads as TGTGCCAGCACAGGGGGTATGTCCTACGAGCAGTACTTC. Its protein is CASTGGMSYEQYF.

The chain couples TRBV4-1 to TRBJ2-1, with D perhaps matching TRBD2 (5 bases). V was shortened by 4 bases and J by 9 bases, with 7 bases between the two germline ends. This CDR3 has 11 amino acids. The germline CDR1 and CDR2 sequences are MGHRA and YSYEKL. The CDR3 region has the DNA TGCGCCAGCAGCCGTCGGGGTGAGCAGTTCTTC. Residues: CASSRRGEQFF.

V gene TRBV15 combines with J gene TRBJ1-2; tentative D call: TRBD1 (5 bases). CDR1 LNHNV and CDR2 YYDKDF come from the germline V gene (reference sequence). V shed 0 bases and J shed 8 bases, with 13 bases lying between them. This CDR3 comprises 14 residues. The CDR3 DNA follows: TGTGCCACCAGCAGAGATATAGGACAAGGCGGCTACACCTTC. The encoded protein is CATSRDIGQGGYTF.

J is TRBJ2-3 and V is TRBV7-9; 9 nucleotides agree with TRBD1. Germline assignment: CDR1 SEHNR and CDR2 FQNEAQ (reference sequence). CDR3 length equals 16 residues. Germline trimming cut 5 bases from V and 0 bases from J; bases unmatched to any gene: 6. The CDR3 here is CASSAGDRASTDTQYF. In nucleotides, the CDR3 is TGTGCCAGCAGCGCGGGGGACAGGGCTAGCACAGATACGCAGTATTTT.

This clone was counted a single time. V and J are TRBV28 and TRBJ2-1; 7 bases fit TRBD2. This CDR3 contains 17 residues. From germline, CDR1 is MDHEN and CDR2 SYDVKM. Trimming removed 6 bases from V and 4 bases from J; junction bases left unmatched: 15. The DNA for the CDR3 is TGTGCCAGCAGGCCTGGGAGGGGACGCAAAACGTACAATGAGCAGTTCTTC. It yields the protein CASRPGRGRKTYNEQFF.

The V gene is TRBV1, the J gene TRBJ1-3; the table's D call, TRBD1, was not checked against the DNA. TRBV1 is tagged as a pseudogene. The CDR3 sequence is 16 residues long. The CDR3 bases are TGCACCAGCAGCAATTGTCAGGGATCCTCTGGAAACACCATATATTTT. This translates into CTSSNCQGSSGNTIYF.

The V and J genes are TRBV7-8 and TRBJ2-7; TRBD2 aligns across 7 bases. The CDR3 contains 15 residues. Germline V gene data show CDR1 as SGHVS and CDR2 as FQNEAQ. Trimming removed 5 bases from V and 7 bases from J; junction bases left unmatched: 14. For the CDR3, the DNA is TGTGCCAGCAGCCCGGACCCCGGAGGCGGGGGAGAGCAGTACTTC. This gives the protein CASSPDPGGGGEQYF.

The V call is TRBV10-1, the J call TRBJ1-1; no clear D gene. The CDR3 runs to 13 residues. Trimming took off 2 bases at V and 4 bases at J, with 8 bases between the two ends. Per the germline V gene, CDR1 is WNHNN and CDR2 is SYGVQD (reference sequence). CDR3 protein: CASSETGVTEAFF. The CDR3 DNA sequence: TGCGCCAGCAGTGAGACCGGGGTCACTGAAGCTTTCTTT.

A few counts support this clone. The CDR3: CASSIVGSGYTF. The CDR3 DNA sequence: TGTGCCAGTAGTATAGTGGGGAGTGGCTACACCTTC. The chain employs TRBV19 and TRBJ1-2; D not certain. The CDR3 totals 12 residues. The V gene lost 1 base and the J gene lost 7 bases, with 7 bases spanning the gap. Germline-derived CDR1 and CDR2 are LNHDA and SQIVND (reference sequence).

The V gene is TRBV28, the J gene TRBJ1-2; 12 bases line up with TRBD1. The CDR3 runs 19 residues. Germline CDR1 MDHEN, CDR2 SYDVKM. The ends lost 8 bases at V and 0 bases at J; junction bases unmatched: 16. The CDR3 region has the DNA TGTGCCAGCGTTCGACTTCCGGGGACAGGGGGCCTAACTAACTATGGCTACACCTTC. Protein sequence: CASVRLPGTGGLTNYGYTF.

This chain joins TRBV7-9 and TRBJ2-1, with TRBD2 matching over 7 bases. J gave up 5 bases and V 5 bases, and 6 bases lay outside the gene matches. The CDR3 sequence is 14 residues long. Per germline, CDR1 SEHNR and CDR2 FQNEAQ (reference sequence). CDR3 sequence (DNA): TGTGCCAGCAGCCCGGGGCTAGCGGACAATGAGCAGTTCTTC. Its translation: CASSPGLADNEQFF.

The rearrangement joins TRBV10-3 to TRBJ2-2; 7 nucleotides agree with TRBD1. The V gene's germline CDR1 is ENHRY and CDR2 SYGVKD. The CDR3 runs to 13 residues. The V segment lost 10 bases and the J segment 5 bases; nucleotides outside the gene matches: 7. Written as DNA, the CDR3 is TGTGCCACTACAGGGGATGGGACCGGGGAGCTGTTTTTT. Protein: CATTGDGTGELFF.

The rearrangement uses TRBV30 and TRBJ1-5, with D possibly being TRBD1 (5 bases). Germline lookup yields CDR1 GTSNPN and CDR2 SVGIG (reference sequence). The CDR3 totals 13 residues. V shed 1 base and J shed 5 bases, with 9 bases lying between them. The CDR3 DNA follows: TGTGCCTGGAGTGGGAGGGGATATCAGCCCCAGCATTTT. Protein product: CAWSGRGYQPQHF.